These 13 T cell receptor beta chains originate from one sample sequenced in a study of T cell responses to AZD1222 COVID-19 vaccine. The assay was immunoSEQ multiplex PCR, and TCRdb's table has in-frame clones only and misses some. The repertoire holds about 90,000 clones, with over 70% as singletons. The starting material was peripheral blood, obtained on day 0 of AZD1222 vaccination. Receptors originate from an adult in good health.

The J gene is TRBJ2-1, the V gene TRBV10-3, with TRBD2 matching over 9 bases. The V gene's germline CDR1 is ENHRY and CDR2 SYGVKD. With V trimmed by 7 bases and J by 8 bases, 6 bases remained unmatched. The CDR3 covers 13 residues. The CDR3 sequence is CAINIAGEDEQFF. DNA of the CDR3: TGTGCCATCAATATAGCGGGAGAGGATGAGCAGTTCTTC.

This chain links TRBV18 with TRBJ2-1; 7 bases are shared with TRBD2. Germline V gene data show CDR1 as KGHSH and CDR2 as LQKENI. V dropped 6 bases and J dropped 1; count of bases not matched to a gene: 9. The CDR3 is made up of 16 amino acids. The CDR3 DNA reads TGTGCCAGCTCTCCGACTAGCTGGAAATCCTACAATGAGCAGTTCTTC. This gives the protein CASSPTSWKSYNEQFF.

The chain has TRBV4-2 and TRBJ1-4; D unresolved. The V gene's germline CDR1 is LGHNA and CDR2 YNFKEQ. Trimming pared 1 base from V and 8 bases from J, leaving 14 bases between. The CDR3 consists of 15 residues. Here the CDR3 reads CASSQVNGVGEKLFF. The CDR3 DNA is TGTGCCAGCAGCCAAGTAAATGGGGTGGGGGAAAAACTGTTTTTT.

The V gene is TRBV6-1, the J gene TRBJ1-2, with 7 positions matching TRBD1. The V segment lost 1 base and the J segment 4 bases; nucleotides outside the gene matches: 3. From germline, CDR1 is MNHNS and CDR2 SASEGT. CDR3 length: 14 residues. CDR3 region: CASSEGPGGYGYTF. The CDR3 DNA reads TGTGCCAGCAGTGAAGGTCCAGGGGGCTATGGCTACACCTTC.

The chain combines TRBV6-4 with TRBJ2-5; tentatively, D is TRBD1 (6 bases). V was trimmed by 2 bases and J by 1 base, leaving 17 bases between them. The CDR3 is made up of 17 amino acids. Germline V lookup: CDR1 MRHNA, CDR2 SNTAGT. The CDR3 region is CASSDPGVEAVQETQYF. As DNA, the CDR3 is TGTGCCAGCAGTGACCCAGGGGTTGAAGCGGTCCAAGAGACCCAGTACTTC.

The gene calls are TRBV2 and TRBJ2-1, with 9 bases matching TRBD1. The V and J ends lost 5 bases and 5 bases, in that order; junction bases with no gene match: 10. Per germline, CDR1 SNHLY and CDR2 FYNNEI. The CDR3 runs to 16 residues. CDR3 protein: CASSFAGQGGHNEQFF. CDR3 nucleotide sequence: TGTGCCAGCAGTTTTGCGGGACAGGGTGGTCACAATGAGCAGTTCTTC.

The chain combines TRBV19 with TRBJ2-1; D call uncertain. Germline V lookup: CDR1 LNHDA, CDR2 SQIVND (reference sequence). With 4 bases removed from V and 4 bases from J, the gap between germline ends came to 11 bases. This CDR3 has 14 amino acids. The CDR3 here is CASSRGREYNEQFF. The CDR3 region has the DNA TGTGCCAGTAGTAGGGGAAGGGAATACAATGAGCAGTTCTTC.

The V call is TRBV5-1, the J call TRBJ2-5; D call uncertain. The CDR3 has 14 residues. The V gene lost 0 bases and the J gene lost 7 bases, with 13 bases spanning the gap. Germline V gene sequence: CDR1 SGHRS, CDR2 YFSETQ. CDR3 sequence (DNA): TGCGCCAGCAGCTTGGTAACAGAGCGAGGGACCCAGTACTTC. Its protein product is CASSLVTERGTQYF.

The CDR3 reads CASRRLTGTGSQPQHF. In DNA, the CDR3 is TGTGCCAGCAGGAGGCTTACCGGGACAGGGTCTCAGCCCCAGCATTTT. The chain carries TRBV2 and TRBJ1-5; 9 nucleotides agree with TRBD1. The CDR3 length is 16 residues. The V and J ends lost 6 bases and 6 bases, in that order; junction bases with no gene match: 12. Germline assignment: CDR1 SNHLY and CDR2 FYNNEI.

This rearrangement joins TRBV12-5 to TRBJ2-1, with D perhaps matching TRBD1 (5 bases). Looked up from germline, CDR1 is LGHNT and CDR2 is FRNRAP. Trimming took off 0 bases at V and 3 bases at J, with 18 bases between the two ends. This CDR3 comprises 18 residues. The CDR3 region has the DNA TGTGCTAGTGGTTTGGTACTTGGTGTCAGGGAATACTACAATGAGCAGTTCTTC. Protein: CASGLVLGVREYYNEQFF.

With respect to this clone: This sample includes further DNA sequences coding for the same CDR3. The genes are TRBV30 and TRBJ1-5; D ambiguous. Germline V CDR1 and CDR2: GTSNPN, SVGIG (reference sequence). V lost 5 bases and J 0 bases, leaving 8 bases between the germline ends. The CDR3 totals 13 residues. The CDR3 spells CAWSVDSNQPQHF. The CDR3 DNA is TGTGCCTGGTCGGTAGATAGCAATCAGCCCCAGCATTTT.

The rearrangement uses TRBV24-1 and TRBJ2-1; the D is unclear. With 6 bases removed from V and 0 bases from J, the gap between germline ends came to 17 bases. The CDR3 covers 17 residues. CDR1 KGHDR and CDR2 SFDVKD come from the germline V gene. In DNA, the CDR3 is TGTGCCACCAGTCCCAACCCGGGCCGAAGCTCCTACAATGAGCAGTTCTTC. Protein sequence: CATSPNPGRSSYNEQFF.

The count of this clone is one. The J gene is TRBJ2-2, the V gene TRBV5-8; D gene unclear. Per the germline V gene, CDR1 is SGHTS and CDR2 is YDEGEE. CDR3 length: 16 residues. V lost 0 bases to trimming and J lost 0 bases, with 9 bases between them. CDR3 nucleotide sequence: TGTGCCAGCAGCTTGGTGGGGATAGCGAACACCGGGGAGCTGTTTTTT. It encodes CASSLVGIANTGELFF.